This T cell receptor (beta chain) was observed in a study of cytomegalovirus exposure and HLA in healthy donors. Study conclusions and caveats: On later analysis, the bulk of CMV-associated TCR beta chains appeared to be HLA-restricted. Presence/absence comparisons presumed near-even sequencing depth among donors.

The CDR3 extends over 13 amino acids. Germline values: CDR1 LNHNV, CDR2 YYDKDF (reference sequence). The ends were cut back, 1 base at V and 7 bases at J, with 5 bases in the middle. The PCR ran on 60 Vbeta and 13 Jbeta primers. Sequencing was performed with immunoSEQ multiplex PCR; in TCRdb, only in-frame clones are kept and a portion is missing. The table shows about 130,000 clones, with over 65% occurring only once. This clone was seen more than once but under ten times. Antigen specificity is unknown. The chain combines TRBV15 with TRBJ1-6; D remains ambiguous. This TCR was sampled from a man in his fifties in good health and CMV-seronegative. The sequencing sample was made of PBMCs. CDR3 bases: TGTGCCACCAGCAGAGGGAGGAATTCACCCCTCCACTTT. Amino acid sequence: CATSRGRNSPLHF.